These 32 T cell receptor beta chains were all obtained from the same sample, sequenced in a study of T cells in localized non-small cell lung cancer. TCRdb's table, derived via immunoSEQ multiplex PCR, lists solely in-frame clones and lacks some. The sample consists of roughly 1,400 clones, 40% of them appearing once. Sequencing used lung tumor tissue, obtained before any cancer treatment. The receptors come from a woman aged 40-75 years with stage II squamous cell lung carcinoma.

This clone counts as large. The rearrangement links TRBV11-3 to TRBJ2-1; tentative D call: TRBD2 (6 bases). The CDR3 spans 15 residues. Germline CDR1 SGHNT, CDR2 YENEEA. V lost 5 bases and J 4 bases, leaving 15 bases between the germline ends. CDR3 bases: TGTGCCAGCAGCGGGGGGAGCGGATCTTACAATGAGCAGTTCTTC. Amino acids: CASSGGSGSYNEQFF.

J is TRBJ2-1 and V is TRBV14; D is tentatively TRBD1 or TRBD2 (5 bases each). This CDR3 has 19 amino acids. Germline V lookup: CDR1 SGHDN, CDR2 FVKESK. V dropped 4 bases and J dropped 4 bases, with 26 bases sitting between them. CDR3 in amino acids: CASSPRRGPSIRLYNEQFF. Written as DNA, the CDR3 is TGTGCCAGCAGCCCCCGTAGGGGACCATCGATTCGTCTTTACAATGAGCAGTTCTTC.

This clone was seen a few times. The J gene is TRBJ2-7, the V gene TRBV9; 7 nucleotides line up with TRBD2. This CDR3 comprises 16 residues. Germline V CDR1 and CDR2: SGDLS, YYNGEE. The trim removed 5 bases at V and 1 base at J, leaving 12 bases unmatched. The CDR3 DNA sequence: TGTGCCAGCAGTGAAGCGGGACGGGGCGATTCCTACGAGCAGTACTTC. Translated, it gives CASSEAGRGDSYEQYF.

The V gene is TRBV7-5, the J gene TRBJ1-1. TRBV7-5 has pseudogene status. The CDR3 has 15 amino acids. CDR3 coding DNA: TGTGCCAGCAGCTTAGGAGGACTGATGAACACTGAAGCTTTCTTT. Its protein product is CASSLGGLMNTEAFF.

The chain carries TRBV29-1 and TRBJ1-1; TRBD1 matches at 7 bases. This CDR3 comprises 13 residues. CDR1 and CDR2 (germline): SQVTM, ANQGSEA. V dropped 4 bases and J dropped 3; count of bases not matched to a gene: 5. The CDR3 reads CSVGQGWDTEAFF. The CDR3 nucleotides are TGCAGCGTTGGACAGGGTTGGGACACTGAAGCTTTCTTT.

In its sample, this clone was seen once. V is TRBV19 and J is TRBJ2-6; D remains unclear. There are 16 residues in the CDR3. The ends were cut back, 0 bases at V and 0 bases at J, with 6 bases in the middle. Germline V gene sequence: CDR1 LNHDA, CDR2 SQIVND (reference sequence). Written as DNA, the CDR3 is TGTGCCAGTAGTATAGATTCCTCCTCTGGGGCCAACGTCCTGACTTTC. Translated: CASSIDSSSGANVLTF. Filled out from reference TRBV19 and TRBJ2-6, the complete variable domain reads DGGITQSPKYLFRKEGQNVTLSCEQNLNHDAMYWYRQDPGQGLRLIYYSQIVNDFQKGDIAEGYSVSREKKESFPLTVTSAQKNPTAFYLCASSIDSSSGANVLTFGAGSRLTVL.

This clone was observed a handful of times. Written as DNA, the CDR3 is TGTGCCAGTAGAGAAACTAGCGGAGCAGGCACAGATACGCAGTATTTT. It specifies CASRETSGAGTDTQYF. V usage is TRBV19 and J usage is TRBJ2-3; TRBD2 matches 8 bases. V lost 6 bases and J lost 1; bases outside the gene matches: 9. Germline values: CDR1 LNHDA, CDR2 SQIVND (reference sequence). The CDR3 has 16 amino acids.

This clone was recorded once. This chain joins TRBV18 and TRBJ2-5, with 9 nucleotides matching TRBD1. Germline CDR1 is KGHSH and CDR2 is LQKENI. The junction had 14 bases not matched to a gene; V was cut back by 6 bases and J by 3 bases. This CDR3 contains 17 residues. Written as DNA, the CDR3 is TGTGCCAGCTCCCCCAACCAATACGGACAGGGGAAAGAGACCCAGTACTTC. This sequence encodes CASSPNQYGQGKETQYF.

V is TRBV19 and J is TRBJ2-3; D gene uncertain. The CDR3 has 13 amino acids. Looked up from germline, CDR1 is LNHDA and CDR2 is SQIVND (reference sequence). V lost 5 bases and J lost 2, with 8 bases in between. CDR3 in amino acids: CASSARITDTQYF. CDR3 nucleotide sequence: TGTGCCAGTAGTGCCCGGATCACAGATACGCAGTATTTT.

This clone is labeled as medium-sized. The chain recombines TRBV6-8 with TRBJ1-5, with D unresolved. CDR1 is MNHGY and CDR2 is SAAAGT in the germline V gene. V was clipped by 4 bases and J by 7 bases, with 8 bases between them. The CDR3 runs 12 residues. The CDR3 DNA reads TGTGCCAGCAGTTCCATCAGCCAGCCCCAGCATTTT. It yields the protein CASSSISQPQHF.

The chain uses TRBV28 and TRBJ2-2; the D gene is possibly TRBD1 (5 bases). In germline, CDR1 is MDHEN, CDR2 SYDVKM. With 3 bases removed from V and 5 bases from J, the gap between germline ends came to 10 bases. This CDR3 comprises 14 residues. The CDR3 is CASSFAGLTGELFF. CDR3 nucleotides: TGTGCCAGCAGTTTTGCAGGGTTAACCGGGGAGCTGTTTTTT. Drawing the rest from reference TRBV28 and TRBJ2-2, the complete variable domain is DVKVTQSSRYLVKRTGEKVFLECVQDMDHENMFWYRQDPGLGLRLIYFSYDVKMKEKGDIPEGYSVSREKKERFSLILESASTNQTSMYLCASSFAGLTGELFFGEGSRLTVL.

The chain uses TRBV19 and TRBJ1-5; 7 bases map to TRBD1. Germline trimming cut 2 bases from V and 6 bases from J; bases unmatched to any gene: 1. Germline V gene lookup returns CDR1 LNHDA and CDR2 SQIVND (reference sequence). This CDR3 contains 13 residues. In nucleotides, the CDR3 is TGTGCCAGTAGTATACAGGGGGTTCAGCCCCAGCATTTT. It specifies CASSIQGVQPQHF. Complete variable domain (other parts from reference TRBV19 and TRBJ1-5): DGGITQSPKYLFRKEGQNVTLSCEQNLNHDAMYWYRQDPGQGLRLIYYSQIVNDFQKGDIAEGYSVSREKKESFPLTVTSAQKNPTAFYLCASSIQGVQPQHFGDGTRLSIL.

This rearrangement joins TRBV28 to TRBJ1-5, with TRBD1 identical over 7 bases. CDR1 MDHEN and CDR2 SYDVKM come from the germline V gene. The J segment lost 4 bases and the V segment lost 2 bases, leaving 5 bases of the junction unmatched. The CDR3 is 15 residues long. CDR3 residues: CASSLGRGFNQPQHF. CDR3 DNA: TGTGCCAGCAGTTTAGGCAGGGGGTTTAATCAGCCCCAGCATTTT. The full variable domain, its missing parts supplied by reference TRBV28 and TRBJ1-5, is DVKVTQSSRYLVKRTGEKVFLECVQDMDHENMFWYRQDPGLGLRLIYFSYDVKMKEKGDIPEGYSVSREKKERFSLILESASTNQTSMYLCASSLGRGFNQPQHFGDGTRLSIL.

The chain joins TRBV7-7 to TRBJ2-5; tentative D call: TRBD2 (6 bases). Trimming left V 5 bases short and J 3 bases short, with 13 bases between. The germline gives CDR1 SSHAT, CDR2 FNYEAQ (reference sequence). The CDR3 runs to 14 residues. The CDR3 nucleotides read TGTGCCAGCAGCCCACCGGGAGTTAAAGAGACCCAGTACTTC. Translated, it gives CASSPPGVKETQYF.

This chain connects TRBV29-1 to TRBJ1-4, with 7 bases aligning to TRBD1. J lost 2 bases, V lost 8 bases, and 5 bases had no gene match. CDR3 length: 13 amino acids. The germline V gene encodes CDR1 SQVTM and CDR2 ANQGSEA. In DNA, the CDR3 is TGCAGCATGACAGGGCGTACTAATGAAAAACTGTTTTTT. Translation: CSMTGRTNEKLFF.

Judged by abundance, this clone is large. The chain couples TRBV9 to TRBJ2-1, with 12 positions matching TRBD2. V gave up 3 bases and J gave up 6 bases; unmatched junction bases: 7. This CDR3 is 16 amino acids long. From germline, CDR1 is SGDLS and CDR2 YYNGEE. CDR3 nucleotide sequence: TGTGCCAGCAGCGACCGGACTAGCGGGATCGCCAATGAGCAGTTCTTC. It is translated as CASSDRTSGIANEQFF.

This clone showed up just once. This sequence joins TRBV28 and TRBJ2-3; TRBD2 is a possible D gene (5 bases). Per germline, CDR1 MDHEN and CDR2 SYDVKM. The CDR3 is 14 residues long. V gave up 3 bases and J gave up 1 base, with 8 bases separating them. CDR3 protein: CASSFLAGTDTQYF. Here the CDR3 DNA reads TGTGCCAGCAGTTTCCTAGCAGGCACAGATACGCAGTATTTT.

This rearrangement joins TRBV18 to TRBJ2-1, with 9 bases lining up with TRBD1. The germline V gene has CDR1 KGHSH and CDR2 LQKENI. Losses at the gene ends were 5 bases for V and 7 bases for J; bases not matched to a gene: 6. There are 14 residues in the CDR3. The CDR3 DNA reads TGTGCCAGCTCAGCGGGACAGGGTGTAAATGAGCAGTTCTTC. It yields the protein CASSAGQGVNEQFF.

The rearrangement joins TRBV9 to TRBJ1-5; possibly TRBD1 for D (6 bases). The germline V and J ends were trimmed by 3 bases and 5 bases, with 9 bases remaining between them. From germline, CDR1 is SGDLS and CDR2 YYNGEE. The CDR3 is 13 amino acids. The CDR3 DNA is TGTGCCAGCAGCGCCAGGGGTGATCAGCCCCAGCATTTT. Its protein product is CASSARGDQPQHF.

The chain employs TRBV19 and TRBJ2-1, with 14 nucleotides matching TRBD2. Trimming took 4 bases from V and 2 from J; bases not matched to a gene: 4. Germline lookup yields CDR1 LNHDA and CDR2 SQIVND (reference sequence). The CDR3 is 17 amino acids. The CDR3, as DNA: TGTGCCAGTAGTAGACTAGCGGGAGGGGAGCCCTACAATGAGCAGTTCTTC. Its translation: CASSRLAGGEPYNEQFF.

The V call is TRBV28, the J call TRBJ1-5, with D uncertain. CDR3 length: 13 amino acids. CDR1 is MDHEN, CDR2 SYDVKM, per germline. V lost 2 bases and J lost 3, with 5 bases in between. For the CDR3, the DNA is TGTGCCAGCAGTTTACGCATCAATCAGCCCCAGCATTTT. Translation: CASSLRINQPQHF.

The V and J genes are TRBV29-1 and TRBJ1-1; a possible D gene is TRBD1 (5 bases). Trimming took 2 bases from V and 5 from J, leaving 12 bases between them. CDR1 is SQVTM and CDR2 is ANQGSEA in the germline V gene. This CDR3 has 13 residues. CDR3 amino acids: CSVEFGQGTEAFF. As DNA, the CDR3 is TGCAGCGTTGAATTTGGTCAGGGTACTGAAGCTTTCTTT. Combining the CDR3 with reference TRBV29-1 and TRBJ1-1 gives the whole variable domain SAVISQKPSRDICQRGTSLTIQCQVDSQVTMMFWYRQQPGQSLTLIATANQGSEATYESGFVIDKFPISRPNLTFSTLTVSNMSPEDSSIYLCSVEFGQGTEAFFGQGTRLTVV.

This clone was observed a few times. The chain couples TRBV7-1 to TRBJ2-1; 12 nucleotides align to TRBD2. TRBV7-1 is an ORF; its function is uncertain. V was clipped by 4 bases and J by 7 bases; unmatched bases: 5. The CDR3 extends over 15 amino acids. The CDR3 nucleotides read TGTGCCAGCAGCTTCGGACTAGCGGGAAAGAATGAGCAGTTCTTC. This translates into CASSFGLAGKNEQFF.

As to this clone: Mismatch with germline at one junction end may stem from a read error. V and J are TRBV28 and TRBJ2-7; 12 bases fit TRBD1. The CDR3 consists of 15 residues. Germline CDR1 MDHEN, CDR2 SYDVKM. CDR3 protein: CASSPGDRGRFGTFF. The CDR3 nucleotides read TGTGCCAGCAGTCCTGGGGACAGGGGGCGGTTTGGGACTTTCTTC.

There are a few counts of this clone. The V gene is TRBV6-8, the J gene TRBJ1-2; TRBD1 aligns across 9 bases. This CDR3 spans 15 amino acids. Per germline, CDR1 MNHGY and CDR2 SAAAGT. V lost 5 bases and J lost 5; bases outside the gene matches: 9. The CDR3 loop reads CASSPEPTGGYGYTF. DNA for the CDR3: TGTGCCAGCAGTCCGGAACCGACAGGGGGATATGGCTACACCTTC.

The chain is built from TRBV9 and TRBJ2-1; possible D gene TRBD1, 6 bases. With 7 bases removed from V and 7 bases from J, the gap between germline ends came to 12 bases. The CDR3 is 12 residues long. Germline assignment: CDR1 SGDLS and CDR2 YYNGEE. CDR3 coding DNA: TGTGCCAGCTCTCGAAGGGGGAATGAGCAGTTCTTC. Translating gives CASSRRGNEQFF.

The DNA for the CDR3 is TGTGCCAGTAGTATACAGGGCTCCCGGAGTGGTTACAATGAGCAGTTCTTC. Protein sequence: CASSIQGSRSGYNEQFF. The J gene is TRBJ2-1, the V gene TRBV19; TRBD1 is a possible D gene (5 bases). The CDR3 runs to 17 residues. V was trimmed by 2 bases and J by 4 bases, leaving 18 bases between them. Germline V CDR1 and CDR2: LNHDA, SQIVND (reference sequence). The full variable domain, with the rest looked up from reference TRBV19 and TRBJ2-1, is DGGITQSPKYLFRKEGQNVTLSCEQNLNHDAMYWYRQDPGQGLRLIYYSQIVNDFQKGDIAEGYSVSREKKESFPLTVTSAQKNPTAFYLCASSIQGSRSGYNEQFFGPGTRLTVL.

This clone qualifies as medium-sized. The chain uses TRBV9 and TRBJ1-2, with D tentatively TRBD1 (5 bases). This CDR3 region has 14 residues. CDR1 SGDLS and CDR2 YYNGEE come from the germline V gene. The V end lost 5 bases, the J end lost 3 bases, and 14 bases lay between the germline ends. The CDR3 region has the DNA TGTGCCAGCAGTGACGGGAGGGGTTACTATGGCTACACCTTC. This gives the protein CASSDGRGYYGYTF.

The rearrangement joins TRBV7-1 to TRBJ2-1; 14 bases are a match to TRBD2. TRBV7-1 is identified as an open reading frame with a role that is uncertain. The V segment lost 4 bases and the J segment 9 bases; nucleotides outside the gene matches: 11. This CDR3 is built from 17 residues. The CDR3 coding sequence is TGTGCCAGCAGCTTAGATCCAGGGACTAGCGGGAGTGGTGAGCAGTTCTTC. Translating it yields CASSLDPGTSGSGEQFF.

This chain connects TRBV11-3 to TRBJ2-6, with 10 positions matching TRBD2. The V gene end was trimmed by 5 bases and the J gene end by 4 bases; junction bases not matched to a gene: 11. The germline V gene has CDR1 SGHNT and CDR2 YENEEA. The CDR3 is 18 amino acids. The CDR3 spells CASSQVGTSGTGANVLTF. CDR3 DNA: TGTGCCAGCAGCCAAGTTGGTACTAGCGGGACCGGGGCCAACGTCCTGACTTTC.

This clone appeared a few times. An unread or ambiguous base exists; X represents the residue it encodes. The chain employs TRBV11-3 and TRBJ2-2, with D possibly being TRBD1 (6 bases). Trimming left V 5 bases short and J 7 bases short, with 17 bases between. Germline V gives CDR1 SGHNT, CDR2 YENEEA. The CDR3 length is 15 residues. The CDR3 loop is CASSIRXGQGGELFF. The CDR3, as DNA: TGTGCCAGCAGCATTCGGCRGGGACAAGGCGGGGAGCTGTTTTTT.

The genes are TRBV18 and TRBJ2-1, with 9 bases aligning to TRBD2. J was trimmed by 7 bases and V by 4 bases; bases with no gene match: 11. The CDR3 is 16 residues long. Germline CDR1 and CDR2: KGHSH and LQKENI. This chain's CDR3 is CASSRTVFAGGNEQFF. The CDR3 DNA reads as TGTGCCAGCTCACGTACAGTCTTTGCGGGAGGGAATGAGCAGTTCTTC.